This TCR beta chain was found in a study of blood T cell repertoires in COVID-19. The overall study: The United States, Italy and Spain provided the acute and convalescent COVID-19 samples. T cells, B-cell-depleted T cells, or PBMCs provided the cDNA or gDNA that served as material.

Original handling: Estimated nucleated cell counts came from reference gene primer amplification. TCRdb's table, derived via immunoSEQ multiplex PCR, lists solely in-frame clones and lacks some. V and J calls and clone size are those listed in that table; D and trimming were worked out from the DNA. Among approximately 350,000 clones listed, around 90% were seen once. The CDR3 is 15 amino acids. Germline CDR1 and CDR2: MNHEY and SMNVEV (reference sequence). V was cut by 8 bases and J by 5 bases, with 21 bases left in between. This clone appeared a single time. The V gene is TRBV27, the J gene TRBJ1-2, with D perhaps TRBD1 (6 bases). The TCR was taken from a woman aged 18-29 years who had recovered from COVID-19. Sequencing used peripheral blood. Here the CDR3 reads CASGEGQGLLYGYTF. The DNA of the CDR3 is TGTGCCAGCGGAGAAGGGCAGGGGCTTTTGTATGGCTACACCTTC.